This T cell receptor (beta chain) came from a study of blood T cell repertoires in COVID-19. Turning to the study itself: Acute-phase and convalescent COVID-19 samples originated in the United States, Italy and Spain.

Method: immunoSEQ multiplex PCR; TCRdb's copy keeps in-frame clones and lacks some. The table has roughly 230,000 clones, roughly 81% seen once. V shed 2 bases, J shed 5 bases, and the junction held 8 bases outside the gene matches. The CDR3 length is 15 residues. Per germline, CDR1 MNHEY and CDR2 SVGEGT. The gene calls are TRBV6-2 or TRBV6-3 and TRBJ1-2; 7 nucleotides agree with TRBD1. The sequence was obtained from a man aged 45-65 years with acute or convalescent COVID-19. The sequenced sample was peripheral blood. CDR3 region: CASSYPYGTAYGYTF. CDR3 coding DNA: TGTGCCAGCAGTTACCCTTACGGGACAGCTTATGGCTACACCTTC.